This is a list of T cell receptor beta chains from one sample in a study of cytomegalovirus exposure and HLA in healthy donors. Libraries were prepared by immunoSEQ multiplex PCR; TCRdb keeps only in-frame clonotypes and omits some of them. This sample carries around 76,000 clones, 60% to 75% of them seen once, and the ten largest clones take around 16%. Sequences were obtained from PBMCs. The origin of the receptors is a woman aged 40-49 years in good health and CMV-seropositive. Both conserved end residues are part of each CDR3. The D gene is left open where the match is weak. Only some rows state a clone size, as once, few, many or a class for expanded clones.

- | TRBJ2-1 | TRBV7-9 | TRBD2 | CASSSTSGRAWEQFF | TGTGCCAGCAGCTCGACTAGCGGGAGGGCTTGGGAGCAGTTCTTC
- | TRBJ2-2 | TRBV27 | TRBD2 | CASSLIEREATGELFF | TGTGCCAGCAGTTTAATCGAGCGGGAGGCGACCGGGGAGCTGTTTTTT
- | TRBJ2-7 | TRBV6-9 | TRBD1 | CASKSGQVYFHEQYF | TGTGCCAGCAAGTCCGGACAGGTATACTTCCACGAGCAGTACTTC
few | TRBJ2-7 | TRBV5-5 | - | CASSLVGSEQYF | TGTGCCAGCAGCTTGGTGGGGAGTGAGCAGTACTTC
few | TRBJ1-1 | TRBV11-3 | TRBD1 | CASSHDRDDRAFF | TGTGCCAGCAGCCACGACAGGGACGATCGGGCTTTCTTT
- | TRBJ2-3 | TRBV2 | - | CASSEWAGAAEDTQYF | TGTGCCAGCAGTGAATGGGCAGGGGCGGCGGAAGATACGCAGTATTTT
once | TRBJ2-7 | TRBV27 | - | CAAGKRLPYEQYF | TGTGCCGCAGGAAAGAGACTACCCTACGAGCAGTACTTC
- | TRBJ1-2 | TRBV30 | - | CAWKRSVAVHGYTF | TGTGCCTGGAAACGCTCGGTGGCGGTGCATGGCTACACCTTC
- | TRBJ1-5 | TRBV6-1 | TRBD1 | CASRTGGNSNQPQHF | TGTGCCAGCAGGACAGGGGGGAATAGCAATCAGCCCCAGCATTTT
many | TRBJ1-2 | TRBV6-1 | TRBD1 | CAGQDLRGNYGYTF | TGTGCCGGACAGGATTTGAGGGGCAACTATGGCTACACCTTC
- | TRBJ1-4 | TRBV6-1 | - | CASTHRVATNEKLFF | TGTGCCAGCACCCACAGGGTTGCAACTAATGAAAAACTGTTTTTT
once | TRBJ2-1 | TRBV6-1 | - | CASSDQGYNEQFF | TGTGCCAGCAGTGACCAGGGTTACAATGAGCAGTTCTTC
- | TRBJ1-5 | TRBV4-1 | - | CASSQDTTGSQPQHF | TGCGCCAGCAGCCAAGATACCACAGGGAGTCAGCCCCAGCATTTT
- | TRBJ2-1 | TRBV5-6 | - | CASSLFGEQFF | TGTGCCAGCAGCTTGTTCGGTGAGCAGTTCTTC
- | TRBJ2-1 | TRBV4-3 | TRBD2 | CASSQEEREEFNEQFF | TGCGCCAGCAGCCAAGAAGAGCGGGAGGAATTCAATGAGCAGTTCTTC
few | TRBJ2-1 | TRBV7-2 | TRBD1 | CASTRNRDRVNEQFF | TGTGCCAGCACCAGGAACCGGGACAGGGTGAATGAGCAGTTCTTC
- | TRBJ2-1 | TRBV6-5 | - | CASNSLRKEQFF | TGTGCCAGCAATAGCTTGCGGAAGGAGCAGTTCTTC
few | TRBJ2-7 | TRBV5-1 | TRBD1 | CASEGQNSYEQYF | TGCGCCAGCGAGGGACAGAACTCCTACGAGCAGTACTTC
- | TRBJ1-1 | TRBV29-1 | - | CSVGGFAGDTEAFF | TGCAGCGTTGGAGGATTCGCGGGTGACACTGAAGCTTTCTTT
- | TRBJ2-6 | TRBV4-1 | - | CASSQDAASGANVLTF | TGCGCCAGCAGCCAAGATGCGGCGTCTGGGGCCAACGTCCTGACTTTC
- | TRBJ2-6 | TRBV12-5 | - | CASGDSSGANVLTF | TGTGCTAGTGGGGACAGCTCTGGGGCCAACGTCCTGACTTTC
once | TRBJ2-2 | TRBV6-5 | TRBD1 | CATQGQGILLGELFF | TGTGCCACCCAAGGACAGGGGATTCTGCTCGGGGAGCTGTTTTTT
once | TRBJ1-5 | TRBV30 | - | CAWSASPHQGFSGQPQHF | TGTGCCTGGAGTGCCTCACCCCACCAGGGGTTTTCGGGTCAGCCCCAGCATTTT
- | TRBJ2-7 | TRBV7-9 | - | CASSQTGQLTYEQYF | TGTGCCAGCAGCCAAACAGGGCAACTAACCTACGAGCAGTACTTC
- | TRBJ2-2 | TRBV30 | - | CAWSVRSITNTGELFF | TGTGCCTGGAGTGTACGCAGTATTACGAACACCGGGGAGCTGTTTTTT
- | TRBJ1-1 | TRBV4-3 | - | CASSSAEVGTEAFF | TGCGCCAGTTCGTCCGCGGAGGTAGGCACTGAAGCTTTCTTT
few | TRBJ2-5 | TRBV7-7 | - | CASSATGLSETQYF | TGTGCCAGCAGTGCCACAGGGTTGTCAGAGACCCAGTACTTC
- | TRBJ1-3 | TRBV11-2 | TRBD1 | CASSPYRRGPRDTIYF | TGTGCCAGCAGCCCGTACCGGAGGGGGCCAAGGGACACCATATATTTT
- | TRBJ1-1 | TRBV5-4 | - | CASSTGRSEAFF | TGTGCCAGCAGCACAGGACGATCTGAAGCTTTCTTT
- | TRBJ2-2 | TRBV25-1 | - | CASSESWGVVANTGELFF | TGTGCCAGCAGTGAATCCTGGGGGGTTGTGGCGAACACCGGGGAGCTGTTTTTT
- | TRBJ2-5 | TRBV5-1 | TRBD2 | CASSLRLAGGQETQYF | TGCGCCAGCAGCCTAAGACTAGCGGGAGGACAAGAGACCCAGTACTTC
- | TRBJ2-3 | TRBV6-5 | TRBD2 | CASRSGTSRTYTQYF | TGTGCCAGCAGGTCCGGGACTAGCAGGACGTATACGCAGTATTTT
- | TRBJ2-3 | TRBV4-3 | TRBD1 | CASSLTWPRTGSTDTQYF | TGCGCCAGCAGCCTAACCTGGCCGAGGACAGGGAGCACAGATACGCAGTATTTT
few | TRBJ1-3 | TRBV7-2 | - | CASSFGGTGNTIYF | TGTGCCAGCAGCTTCGGCGGAACGGGAAACACCATATATTTT
- | TRBJ2-1 | TRBV7-8 | TRBD2 | CASNLLAGDEQFF | TGTGCCAGCAACCTATTAGCGGGAGATGAGCAGTTCTTC
- | TRBJ2-1 | TRBV7-2 | TRBD2 | CASSLTSGDYNEQFF | TGTGCCAGCAGCTTAACTAGCGGGGACTACAATGAGCAGTTCTTC
once | TRBJ2-4 | TRBV10-2 | - | CASRIPAGIQYF | TGCGCCAGCAGGATCCCCGCAGGCATTCAGTACTTC
- | TRBJ2-7 | TRBV6-5 | - | CASSPQAFSYEQYF | TGTGCCAGCAGTCCACAGGCCTTCTCCTACGAGCAGTACTTC
- | TRBJ2-3 | TRBV15 | TRBD1 | CATSRSRGLLTDTQYF | TGTGCCACCAGCAGGTCCAGGGGGCTCCTCACAGATACGCAGTATTTT
- | TRBJ2-7 | TRBV6-5 | - | CASSYSDGGPYEQYF | TGTGCCAGCAGTTACTCGGACGGGGGTCCCTACGAGCAGTACTTC
- | TRBJ1-1 | TRBV7-8 | - | CASSLVPGGWTEAFF | TGTGCCAGCAGCTTAGTCCCGGGGGGGTGGACTGAAGCTTTCTTT
- | TRBJ2-7 | TRBV5-1 | TRBD2 | CASTPLAGGSEQYF | TGCGCCAGCACCCCATTGGCGGGAGGTTCCGAGCAGTACTTC
- | TRBJ1-1 | TRBV19 | - | CASSPELNTEAFF | TGTGCCAGTAGTCCGGAGTTGAACACTGAAGCTTTCTTT
few | TRBJ1-1 | TRBV27 | TRBD1 | CASSTGTDVWSLNTEAFF | TGTGCCAGCAGTACCGGGACAGACGTTTGGTCTCTGAACACTGAAGCTTTCTTT
- | TRBJ1-5 | TRBV6-5 | - | CASRSGGSNQPQHF | TGTGCCAGCAGATCGGGAGGGAGCAATCAGCCCCAGCATTTT
- | TRBJ2-5 | TRBV5-1 | TRBD1 | CASSTAGTRGQETQYF | TGCGCCAGCAGCACCGCCGGGACCAGGGGGCAAGAGACCCAGTACTTC
- | TRBJ2-7 | TRBV30 | TRBD1 | CAWRPGQGYRDEQYF | TGTGCCTGGAGGCCGGGACAGGGGTATCGGGACGAGCAGTACTTC